A single sample gave rise to the 22 T cell receptor beta chains below, sequenced in a study of blood T cell repertoires in COVID-19. Repertoires were generated with immunoSEQ multiplex PCR, while TCRdb's copy carries only in-frame clones and drops some. The sample lists 250,000 to 350,000 clones, around 90% occurring once. Sequenced sample: peripheral blood. These receptors originate from a woman between 25 and 40 years old with COVID-19, enrolled during active disease.

The chain employs TRBV9 and TRBJ2-3; tentatively, D is TRBD2 (5 bases). Between the trimmed V and J ends, which lost 3 bases and 5 bases, there was a span of 16 bases. CDR1 is SGDLS and CDR2 is YYNGEE in the germline V gene. The CDR3 has 15 amino acids. The CDR3 DNA reads as TGTGCCAGCAGCGCCGGACTGGGTTCAGGAGATACGCAGTATTTT. Its translation is CASSAGLGSGDTQYF.

The chain combines TRBV25-1 with TRBJ1-1; D perhaps matches TRBD1 (5 bases). The CDR3 consists of 14 residues. Germline lookup yields CDR1 MGHDK and CDR2 SYGVNS. The V gene lost 2 bases and the J gene lost 7 bases, with 14 bases spanning the gap. In DNA form, the CDR3 reads TGTGCCAGCAGTGAAGGGACCTCGGGAGGTGAAGCTTTCTTT. This sequence encodes CASSEGTSGGEAFF.

The J gene is TRBJ2-7, the V gene TRBV6-2 or TRBV6-3; D is perhaps TRBD1 (5 bases). Germline V lookup: CDR1 MNHEY, CDR2 SVGEGT. CDR3 length: 15 residues. Trimming took off 4 bases at V and 3 bases at J, with 16 bases between the two ends. CDR3 sequence reads: CASSWSDSNFYEQYF. The CDR3 bases are TGTGCCAGCAGTTGGAGCGACAGCAATTTCTACGAGCAGTACTTC.

Concerning this clone: The same CDR3 can be traced to other DNA sequences in this sample. The rearrangement links TRBV24-1 to TRBJ2-7; 9 positions match TRBD1. Trimming at V came to 4 bases and at J to 1 base, leaving 4 bases not matched to a gene. Germline V CDR1 and CDR2: KGHDR, SFDVKD. CDR3 length equals 15 residues. The CDR3 DNA reads as TGTGCCACCAGTGACCCCGGGACAGGGTCCTACGAGCAGTACTTC. Translated: CATSDPGTGSYEQYF.

The chain employs TRBV11-2 and TRBJ2-7; 8 positions match TRBD2. The V and J ends lost 2 bases and 3 bases, in that order; junction bases with no gene match: 3. Germline lookup yields CDR1 SGHAT and CDR2 FQNNGV. This CDR3 region has 14 residues. CDR3 DNA sequence: TGTGCCAGCAGCTTAAAGCGGGGGCGCTACGAGCAGTACTTC. Translated: CASSLKRGRYEQYF. Looking up the rest from reference TRBV11-2 and TRBJ2-7 gives the full variable domain: EAGVAQSPRYKIIEKRQSVAFWCNPISGHATLYWYQQILGQGPKLLIQFQNNGVVDDSQLPKDRFSAERLKGVDSTLKIQPAKLEDSAVYLCASSLKRGRYEQYFGPGTRLTVT.

The CDR3 DNA follows: TGCGCCAGCAGATTCGGGACAGGGGCCTACGAGCAGTACTTC. Its translation is CASRFGTGAYEQYF. V usage is TRBV10-2 and J usage is TRBJ2-7, with TRBD1 identical over 10 bases. This CDR3 spans 14 amino acids. J gave up 2 bases and V 6 bases, and 4 bases lay outside the gene matches. Germline V gene sequence: CDR1 WSHSY, CDR2 SAAADI.

The genes are TRBV10-1 and TRBJ2-1; D not resolved. This CDR3 has 12 amino acids. CDR1 WNHNN and CDR2 SYGVQD come from the germline V gene (reference sequence). V lost 8 bases, J lost 4 bases, and 9 bases lay in between. The CDR3 here is CASGPPYNEQFF. CDR3 coding DNA: TGCGCCAGCGGCCCCCCTTACAATGAGCAGTTCTTC.

About this clone: This CDR3 is also generated by other DNA sequences in the sample. The chain links TRBV4-1 to TRBJ2-3; D not resolved. Deletions cut 1 base from V and 5 bases from J, with 4 bases between. The CDR3 contains 12 residues. From germline, CDR1 is MGHRA and CDR2 YSYEKL. The CDR3 region is CASSQGGDTQYF. DNA of the CDR3: TGCGCCAGCAGCCAAGGAGGAGATACGCAGTATTTT.

The rearrangement joins TRBV3-1 (or the pseudogene TRBV3-2) to TRBJ1-1; D is undetermined. The V end was cut by 6 bases, the J end by 4 bases, with 12 bases between. CDR1 and CDR2 (germline): LGHDT, YNNKEL (reference sequence). The CDR3 runs to 13 residues. CDR3 residues: CASSRRGGTEAFF. CDR3 nucleotides: TGTGCCAGCAGTCGGAGAGGCGGCACTGAAGCTTTCTTT.

The V gene is TRBV25-1, the J gene TRBJ2-1; TRBD2 matches 11 bases. Germline V CDR1 and CDR2: MGHDK, SYGVNS. Trimming cost V 1 base and J 6 bases; bases outside gene matches: 2. The CDR3 loop spans 15 amino acids. CDR3 loop: CASSELTSGTNEQFF. In DNA form, the CDR3 reads TGTGCCAGCAGTGAATTGACTAGCGGGACCAATGAGCAGTTCTTC.

The J gene is TRBJ1-5, the V gene TRBV10-3, with D perhaps TRBD1 (6 bases). The CDR3 is 15 amino acids. V lost 2 bases and J lost 7, with 15 bases in between. CDR1 is ENHRY, CDR2 SYGVKD, per germline. CDR3 nucleotide sequence: TGTGCCATCAGTGAGAACAGGGCCCCCGCGCAGCCCCAGCATTTT. Translation gives CAISENRAPAQPQHF.

The chain's CDR3 is CASSPPTGQEGYNEQFF. In nucleotides, the CDR3 is TGTGCCAGCAGTCCCCCGACCGGGCAGGAGGGTTACAATGAGCAGTTCTTC. The rearrangement joins TRBV28 to TRBJ2-1, with TRBD2 as a possible D gene (6 bases). CDR3 length: 17 amino acids. V dropped 5 bases and J dropped 4 bases, with 21 bases sitting between them. Germline V gene sequence: CDR1 MDHEN, CDR2 SYDVKM.

The CDR3: CATSREGGGGPYEQYF. The CDR3 bases are TGTGCCACCAGCAGAGAAGGAGGGGGCGGACCCTACGAGCAGTACTTC. The chain combines TRBV15 with TRBJ2-7; D may be TRBD1 (7 bases). Looked up from germline, CDR1 is LNHNV and CDR2 is YYDKDF (reference sequence). CDR3 length equals 16 residues. Trimming took off 0 bases at V and 2 bases at J, with 14 bases between the two ends. Based on the CDR3 plus reference TRBV15 and TRBJ2-7, the full variable domain is DAMVIQNPRYQVTQFGKPVTLSCSQTLNHNVMYWYQQKSSQAPKLLFHYYDKDFNNEADTPDNFQSRRPNTSFCFLDIRSPGLGDTAMYLCATSREGGGGPYEQYFGPGTRLTVT.

This chain's CDR3 is CASSLVRQGIWRNQPQHF. The CDR3 DNA is TGTGCCAGCAGTTTAGTGAGACAGGGAATTTGGCGCAATCAGCCCCAGCATTTT. The chain recombines TRBV28 with TRBJ1-5, with 7 bases that match TRBD1. Germline CDR1 is MDHEN and CDR2 is SYDVKM. The CDR3 is 18 amino acids. Trimming at V came to 2 bases and at J to 2 bases, leaving 12 bases not matched to a gene.

V gene TRBV11-2 combines with J gene TRBJ1-2, with D unresolved. With 7 bases removed from V and 2 bases from J, the gap between germline ends came to 11 bases. In germline, CDR1 is SGHAT, CDR2 FQNNGV. CDR3 length: 13 residues. CDR3 sequence (DNA): TGTGCCAGCAATAGCGACGGGAACTATGGCTACACCTTC. It is translated as CASNSDGNYGYTF.

The chain joins TRBV11-2 to TRBJ2-3, with TRBD1 identical over 10 bases. Germline lookup yields CDR1 SGHAT and CDR2 FQNNGV. J was trimmed by 4 bases and V by 1 base; bases with no gene match: 2. This CDR3 has 15 residues. The CDR3 protein is CASSLGGQGPDTQYF. CDR3 sequence (DNA): TGTGCCAGCAGCTTAGGGGGACAGGGGCCAGATACGCAGTATTTT.

The genes are TRBV29-1 and TRBJ2-7; TRBD1 agrees at 7 bases. V shed 7 bases, J shed 0 bases, and the junction held 6 bases outside the gene matches. The germline V gene has CDR1 SQVTM and CDR2 ANQGSEA. The CDR3 covers 13 residues. CDR3 sequence reads: CSADRAFSYEQYF. In DNA form, the CDR3 reads TGCAGCGCCGACAGGGCCTTCTCCTACGAGCAGTACTTC.

This clone appeared a single time. The chain combines TRBV28 with TRBJ2-1; 11 nucleotides match TRBD2. Germline V gene sequence: CDR1 MDHEN, CDR2 SYDVKM. The CDR3 is made up of 19 amino acids. J gave up 3 bases and V 2 bases, and 12 bases lay outside the gene matches. CDR3 protein: CASSLEAGLAGGSYNEQFF. The CDR3 DNA sequence: TGTGCCAGCAGTTTAGAAGCGGGGTTAGCGGGAGGGAGCTACAATGAGCAGTTCTTC.

The genes are TRBV24-1 and TRBJ2-5; TRBD1 is a possible D gene (5 bases). Germline-derived CDR1 and CDR2 are KGHDR and SFDVKD. Trimming shortened V by 0 bases and J by 3 bases, and 10 bases separated the two germline ends. The CDR3 totals 15 residues. CDR3 nucleotide sequence: TGTGCCACCAGTGATTTGCAGGCAGGGAAAGAGACCCAGTACTTC. Translation: CATSDLQAGKETQYF.

The chain joins TRBV4-1 to TRBJ1-5; tentatively, D is TRBD1 (6 bases). The CDR3 is 13 residues long. Trimming shortened V by 8 bases and J by 4 bases, and 12 bases separated the two germline ends. Germline values: CDR1 MGHRA, CDR2 YSYEKL. In nucleotides, the CDR3 is TGCGCCAGCGGGGGCGTGGGGAATCAGCCCCAGCATTTT. Protein product: CASGGVGNQPQHF.

Notes on this clone: The same CDR3 can be traced to other DNA sequences in this sample. This chain connects TRBV5-6 to TRBJ1-3; possible D gene TRBD1, 6 bases. V gave up 4 bases and J gave up 4 bases, with 12 bases separating them. Germline V CDR1 and CDR2: SGHDT, YYEEEE. The CDR3 loop spans 14 amino acids. In DNA, the CDR3 is TGTGCCAGCAGCCCGACAGGCCTCGGAAACACCATATATTTT. As protein: CASSPTGLGNTIYF. Supplemented by reference TRBV5-6 and TRBJ1-3, the full variable domain reads DAGVTQSPTHLIKTRGQQVTLRCSPKSGHDTVSWYQQALGQGPQFIFQYYEEEERQRGNFPDRFSGHQFPNYSSELNVNALLLGDSALYLCASSPTGLGNTIYFGEGSWLTVV.

The V gene is TRBV18, the J gene TRBJ1-5; D perhaps matches TRBD1 (5 bases). V shed 3 bases and J shed 2 bases, with 11 bases lying between them. The CDR3 loop spans 15 amino acids. Germline CDR1 reads KGHSH; CDR2 reads LQKENI. The CDR3 is CASSPSREGNQPQHF. The CDR3 coding sequence is TGTGCCAGCTCACCTTCCAGGGAGGGCAATCAGCCCCAGCATTTT. Filled out from reference TRBV18 and TRBJ1-5, the complete variable domain reads NAGVMQNPRHLVRRRGQEARLRCSPMKGHSHVYWYRQLPEEGLKFMVYLQKENIIDESGMPKERFSAEFPKEGPSILRIQQVVRGDSAAYFCASSPSREGNQPQHFGDGTRLSIL.